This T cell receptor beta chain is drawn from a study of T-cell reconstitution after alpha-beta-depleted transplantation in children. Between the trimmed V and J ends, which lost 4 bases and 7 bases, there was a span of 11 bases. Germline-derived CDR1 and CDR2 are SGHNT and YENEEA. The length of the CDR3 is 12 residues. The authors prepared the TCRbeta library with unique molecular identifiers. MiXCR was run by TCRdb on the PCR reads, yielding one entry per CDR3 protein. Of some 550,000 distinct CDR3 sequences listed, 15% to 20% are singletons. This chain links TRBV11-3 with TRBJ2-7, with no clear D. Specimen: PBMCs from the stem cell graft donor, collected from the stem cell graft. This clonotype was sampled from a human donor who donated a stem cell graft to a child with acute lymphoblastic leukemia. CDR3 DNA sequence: TGTGCCAGCAGCTCCTCTCCGCTGGAGCAGTACTTC. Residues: CASSSSPLEQYF.